This TCR beta chain was obtained from a study of blood T cell repertoires in COVID-19. The method was immunoSEQ multiplex PCR; TCRdb's version includes in-frame clones alone and lacks a portion of them. The sample has 250,000 to 350,000 clones; around 87% are singletons. This CDR3 comprises 16 residues. CDR1 and CDR2 from the germline V gene are MNHEY and SMNVEV (reference sequence). V trimming: 5 bases; J trimming: 4 bases; junction bases outside the gene matches: 7. The sequenced sample was peripheral blood. The chain uses TRBV27 and TRBJ2-3, with 12 bases aligning to TRBD2. This TCR derives from a woman aged 45-60 years who had recovered from COVID-19. DNA for the CDR3: TGTGCCAGCAGTCCGAGGACTAGCGGGATCGCAGATACGCAGTATTTT. Amino acid sequence: CASSPRTSGIADTQYF.